This T cell receptor beta chain was sequenced for a study of T cells after yellow fever vaccination. This clonotype was found a few times. V lost 7 bases to trimming and J lost 0 bases, with 10 bases between them. The CDR3 is 12 amino acids. Germline lookup yields CDR1 SQVTM and CDR2 ANQGSEA. TCRdb reanalysed the 5' RACE reads using MiXCR and keeps one entry per CDR3 protein. The sample contains roughly 260,000 distinct CDR3 sequences, 13% of which appear only once. The specimen comprised CD4+ T cells sorted from PBMCs, sampled 45 days after the yellow fever booster vaccination. The chain is built from TRBV29-1 and TRBJ2-7, with TRBD2 as a possible D gene (6 bases). This receptor was taken from a man aged 25-45 years who received the YFV17D yellow fever vaccine. CDR3 sequence (DNA): TGCAGCGGAGGGACTTACTCCTACGAGCAGTACTTC. Protein sequence: CSGGTYSYEQYF.